A single T cell receptor beta chain is shown here with its context. Its antigen is still unknown. The sample holds no much larger clone one base away, and base qualities are not on file. These data originate in a study of regulatory T cells (dated by TCRdb to 2016 to 2018). A note on the overall study: The study compared T-cell receptor beta repertoires of sorted regulatory, conventional CD4+ and CD8+ T cells in CD3G-deficient patients with those in healthy controls.

The paper as a whole reports these results and caveats: Restricted unique TRB V-J pairs and skewed V and J gene usage were observed in patient repertoires, most markedly in regulatory T cells. Hydrophobic residues at CDR3 positions 6 and 7 were enriched in conventional CD4+ T cells from CD3G-deficient patients, which suggests more self-reactive specificities.

Every CD3G-deficient patient showed evidence of autoimmunity, and the autoimmunity was more severe in two of the patients. At testing, patients were between 2 and 39 years old and showed lower naive and higher memory CD4+ and CD8+ T-cell proportions. CD4+ cells were FACS-sorted into CD25-high CD127-low regulatory T cells and CD25-low CD127-high conventional CD4+ T cells. Several individuals with CD3G deficiency were included in the patient group. Patient samples and clinical data came from an international physician network spanning the United States, Europe and Asia. Peripheral blood mononuclear cells were isolated by Ficoll density separation. Deletion took 4 bases off V and 4 bases off J, with a span of 5 bases between the germline ends. Reading the germline V gene gives CDR1 MDHEN and CDR2 SYDVKM. From its cysteine to its phenylalanine, the CDR3 spans 12 amino acids. The DNA shown is the 36-base CDR3, in frame from base 1.

In the multiplex PCR, 52 forward TRBV primers and 13 reverse TRBJ primers were used, and assay-based and computational corrections were applied for amplification bias. Rearranged TRB loci were amplified from genomic DNA by multiplex PCR within the immunoSEQ assay. TRB amplicons were sequenced on an Illumina HiSeq platform. As for the authors' bioinformatics: Custom algorithms error-filtered the raw sequences and aligned them to reference gene sequences, after which the immunoSEQ online tools were used for analysis. Productive and nonproductive TRB rearrangement frequencies were evaluated among both unique and total sequences. For TRB CDR3 positions 6 and 7, hydrophobicity together with amino acid composition served as the basis for assessing self-reactivity potential. Groups were compared by t tests, Mann-Whitney tests or two-way ANOVA performed in Prism software. The table comes from immuneACCESS by way of TCRdb, which keeps in-frame sequences with V and J called. Part of the clones is missing from these tables; in studies checked, under half for an unresolved V gene and the rest for unknown reasons. The V and J calls and clone size are taken from that table; D and trimming were inferred from the DNA. This sample gives 30,000 to 40,000 clones in total; over 85% of them show up just once. The top ten clonotypes cover over 0.85% of the sample.

The sample was conventional CD4+ T cells sorted from blood. The chain is encoded by TRBV28 joined to TRBJ1-5, with no confident D gene call. This sequence originates from a child aged 2-15 years with CD3G deficiency. The CDR3 has the sequence CASSWLNQPQHF. In nucleotides, the sequence is TGTGCCAGCAGTTGGCTTAATCAGCCCCAGCATTTT.